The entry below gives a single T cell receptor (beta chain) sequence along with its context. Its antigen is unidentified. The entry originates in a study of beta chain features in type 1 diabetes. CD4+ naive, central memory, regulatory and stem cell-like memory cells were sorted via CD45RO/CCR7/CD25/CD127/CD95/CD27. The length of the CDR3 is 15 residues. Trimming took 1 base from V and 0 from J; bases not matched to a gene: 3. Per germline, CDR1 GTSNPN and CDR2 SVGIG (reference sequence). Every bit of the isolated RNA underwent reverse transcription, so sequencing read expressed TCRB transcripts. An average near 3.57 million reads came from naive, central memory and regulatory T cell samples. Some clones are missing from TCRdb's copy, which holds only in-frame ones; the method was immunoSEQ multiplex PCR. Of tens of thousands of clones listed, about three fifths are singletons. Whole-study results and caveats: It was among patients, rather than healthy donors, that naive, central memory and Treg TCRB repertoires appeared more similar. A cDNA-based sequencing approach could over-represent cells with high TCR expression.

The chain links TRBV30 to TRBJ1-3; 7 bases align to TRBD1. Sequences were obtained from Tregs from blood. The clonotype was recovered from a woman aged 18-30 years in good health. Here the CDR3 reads CAWSEGAFSGNTIYF. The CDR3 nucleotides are TGTGCCTGGAGTGAGGGGGCTTTCTCTGGAAACACCATATATTTT.